One and the same sample provided the 31 T cell receptor beta chains below, sequenced in a study of technical replicates of blood from several donors. Profiling relied on immunoSEQ multiplex PCR, and the TCRdb table lists in-frame clones only, not all of them. The profile covers some 78,000 clones, with more than 85% appearing a single time and 0.4% to 0.45% taken by the ten largest. The sequencing sample was made of T cells isolated from PBMCs. The receptors were sampled from a human donor in good health.

The chain links TRBV5-1 to TRBJ2-7, with TRBD1 identical over 10 bases. CDR1 is SGHRS and CDR2 is YFSETQ in the germline V gene. Trimming removed 2 bases from V and 4 bases from J; junction bases left unmatched: 6. The CDR3 loop spans 15 amino acids. As DNA, the CDR3 is TGCGCCAGCAGCTTCGAGGACAGGGGGGGTTACGAGCAGTACTTC. It encodes CASSFEDRGGYEQYF.

This clone has a handful of counts. The chain recombines TRBV10-3 with TRBJ2-7; 10 positions agree with TRBD1. The CDR3 loop spans 13 amino acids. CDR1 and CDR2 (germline): ENHRY, SYGVKD. The V segment lost 2 bases and the J segment 6 bases; nucleotides outside the gene matches: 1. CDR3 sequence: CAISEGTGVEQYF. In nucleotides, the CDR3 is TGTGCCATCAGTGAGGGGACAGGGGTCGAGCAGTACTTC.

This chain connects TRBV27 to TRBJ2-7; no clear D gene. With 2 bases removed from V and 0 bases from J, the gap between germline ends came to 11 bases. The CDR3 runs 15 residues. In germline, CDR1 is MNHEY, CDR2 SMNVEV (reference sequence). CDR3 sequence reads: CASSLGISFSYEQYF. CDR3 nucleotide sequence: TGTGCCAGCAGTTTAGGTATCAGTTTCTCCTACGAGCAGTACTTC.

This clone appeared a single time. The J gene is TRBJ2-3, the V gene TRBV4-3, with D perhaps matching TRBD2 (6 bases). V was shortened by 0 bases and J by 1 base, with 14 bases between the two germline ends. This CDR3 has 17 residues. Per germline, CDR1 LGHNA and CDR2 YSLEER. The DNA for the CDR3 is TGCGCCAGCAGCCAAGATTTGGAGGGGTCGGGCACAGATACGCAGTATTTT. Protein product: CASSQDLEGSGTDTQYF.

CDR3 sequence: CASSLNEGVKGQFF. The CDR3 DNA is TGTGCCAGCAGCTTAAACGAGGGGGTCAAAGGGCAGTTCTTC. This chain links TRBV7-3 with TRBJ2-1; TRBD1 is a possible D gene (6 bases). The CDR3 runs to 14 residues. The V end was cut by 1 base, the J end by 12 bases, with 16 bases between. CDR1 is SGHTA, CDR2 FQGTGA, per germline. Filled out from reference TRBV7-3 and TRBJ2-1, the complete variable domain reads GAGVSQTPSNKVTEKGKYVELRCDPISGHTALYWYRQSLGQGPEFLIYFQGTGAADDSGLPNDRFFAVRPEGSVSTLKIQRTERGDSAVYLCASSLNEGVKGQFFGPGTRLTVL.

The chain couples TRBV9 to TRBJ2-7; D perhaps matches TRBD1 (5 bases). The CDR3 is made up of 14 amino acids. The germline CDR1 and CDR2 sequences are SGDLS and YYNGEE. V lost 0 bases, J lost 1 base, and 8 bases lay in between. The CDR3 spells CASSVEGSSYEQYF. The CDR3 bases are TGTGCCAGCAGCGTAGAGGGGTCGTCCTACGAGCAGTACTTC.

V gene TRBV30 combines with J gene TRBJ1-2, with D possibly being TRBD1 (5 bases). The CDR3 has 13 amino acids. V lost 0 bases, J lost 2 bases, and 7 bases lay in between. From germline, CDR1 is GTSNPN and CDR2 SVGIG (reference sequence). The CDR3, as DNA: TGTGCCTGGAGTGTAAGACAGAACTATGGCTACACCTTC. Its protein is CAWSVRQNYGYTF.

This chain joins TRBV14 and TRBJ2-7, with D tentatively TRBD1 (6 bases). This CDR3 is 14 amino acids long. The V and J ends lost 1 base and 3 bases respectively, with 10 bases between them. CDR1 and CDR2 (germline): SGHDN, FVKESK. The CDR3 loop reads CASSQGMGHYEQYF. The CDR3 nucleotides read TGTGCCAGCAGCCAAGGGATGGGACACTACGAGCAGTACTTC.

The gene calls are TRBV5-1 and TRBJ2-5, with 10 nucleotides matching TRBD2. Looked up from germline, CDR1 is SGHRS and CDR2 is YFSETQ. Trimming removed 0 bases from V and 1 base from J; junction bases left unmatched: 3. The CDR3 length is 16 residues. The CDR3 region has the DNA TGCGCCAGCAGCTTGGTTGTAGCGGGGGGCCAAGAGACCCAGTACTTC. Protein: CASSLVVAGGQETQYF. The full variable domain, rest sourced from reference TRBV5-1 and TRBJ2-5, is KAGVTQTPRYLIKTRGQQVTLSCSPISGHRSVSWYQQTPGQGLQFLFEYFSETQRNKGNFPGRFSGRQFSNSRSEMNVSTLELGDSALYLCASSLVVAGGQETQYFGPGTRLLVL.

This clone was counted a single time. The chain joins TRBV4-3 to TRBJ1-1; D is unresolved. Between the trimmed V and J ends, which lost 4 bases and 6 bases, there was a span of 9 bases. CDR1 LGHNA and CDR2 YSLEER come from the germline V gene. The CDR3 totals 12 residues. The CDR3 DNA reads as TGCGCCAGCAGCCCCCCCGGGGCTGAAGCTTTCTTT. Protein sequence: CASSPPGAEAFF.

This clone was found once. The chain couples TRBV19 to TRBJ1-2; possibly TRBD1 for D (6 bases). Per the germline V gene, CDR1 is LNHDA and CDR2 is SQIVND (reference sequence). Trimming pared 3 bases from V and 8 bases from J, leaving 22 bases between. There are 16 residues in the CDR3. CDR3: CASSIIFLTGTDGYTF. The CDR3 DNA reads TGTGCCAGTAGTATCATTTTTCTTACAGGGACGGACGGCTACACCTTC. The full variable domain, rest sourced from reference TRBV19 and TRBJ1-2, is DGGITQSPKYLFRKEGQNVTLSCEQNLNHDAMYWYRQDPGQGLRLIYYSQIVNDFQKGDIAEGYSVSREKKESFPLTVTSAQKNPTAFYLCASSIIFLTGTDGYTFGSGTRLTVV.

The CDR3: CASSRDWLNYGYTF. The CDR3 DNA reads as TGTGCCAGCAGCCGGGACTGGCTTAACTATGGCTACACCTTC. The V gene is TRBV6-1, the J gene TRBJ1-2; D is possibly TRBD1 (5 bases). CDR3 length: 14 amino acids. Deletions cut 6 bases from V and 1 base from J, with 12 bases between. Looked up from germline, CDR1 is MNHNS and CDR2 is SASEGT.

The chain employs TRBV9 and TRBJ1-2; tentative D call: TRBD1 (6 bases). CDR1 is SGDLS, CDR2 YYNGEE, per germline. Trimming removed 0 bases at V and 7 bases at J, with 13 bases between. The CDR3 loop spans 14 amino acids. In DNA, the CDR3 is TGTGCCAGCAGCGTAGGACAGGCCCGGAGTGGCTACACCTTC. This sequence encodes CASSVGQARSGYTF.

This clone was recorded a few times. The chain is built from TRBV7-6 and TRBJ2-2; D unclear. The V gene's germline CDR1 is SGHVS and CDR2 FNYEAQ. V was shortened by 5 bases and J by 4 bases, with 14 bases between the two germline ends. The CDR3 has 15 amino acids. CDR3 sequence: CASSAQEVSTGELFF. The CDR3 nucleotides are TGTGCCAGCAGCGCTCAGGAAGTTAGCACCGGGGAGCTGTTTTTT.

V gene TRBV2 combines with J gene TRBJ2-7; D is perhaps TRBD2 (5 bases). Germline values: CDR1 SNHLY, CDR2 FYNNEI. This CDR3 has 14 amino acids. Trimming stripped 0 bases from V and 0 bases from J, with 6 bases between. The CDR3 spells CASSEAGSSYEQYF. Here the CDR3 DNA reads TGTGCCAGCAGTGAAGCTGGGAGCTCCTACGAGCAGTACTTC. Based on the CDR3 plus reference TRBV2 and TRBJ2-7, the full variable domain is EPEVTQTPSHQVTQMGQEVILRCVPISNHLYFYWYRQILGQKVEFLVSFYNNEISEKSEIFDDQFSVERPDGSNFTLKIRSTKLEDSAMYFCASSEAGSSYEQYFGPGTRLTVT.

This chain uses TRBV25-1 with TRBJ2-7; 8 nucleotides align to TRBD2. The CDR3 loop spans 15 amino acids. CDR1 MGHDK and CDR2 SYGVNS come from the germline V gene. V lost 7 bases, J lost 5 bases, and 13 bases stayed unmatched. The CDR3 DNA reads TGTGCCAGCACCCCACGGGTAGCGGGATTCCACGAGCAGTACTTC. Residues: CASTPRVAGFHEQYF.

V and J are TRBV7-9 and TRBJ2-5; TRBD2 aligns across 9 bases. CDR1 is SEHNR and CDR2 is FQNEAQ in the germline V gene (reference sequence). The junction had 2 bases not matched to a gene; V was cut back by 8 bases and J by 1 base. The CDR3 has 13 residues. For the CDR3, the DNA is TGTGCCAGCCAAGCGGGAGGCCAAGAGACCCAGTACTTC. Translated: CASQAGGQETQYF.

The chain uses TRBV4-3 and TRBJ1-1; D gene unclear. With 1 base removed from V and 0 bases from J, the gap between germline ends came to 9 bases. The CDR3 loop spans 15 amino acids. Germline V gene sequence: CDR1 LGHNA, CDR2 YSLEER. The CDR3, as DNA: TGCGCCAGCAGCCAAGCCGGCGGGATGAACACTGAAGCTTTCTTT. This codes for CASSQAGGMNTEAFF.

The CDR3 nucleotides read TGTGCCAGCAGTGAACGGGTATCAGCGGGAGGTTACTACGAGCAGTACTTC. The encoded protein is CASSERVSAGGYYEQYF. This chain connects TRBV6-1 to TRBJ2-7, with 9 bases aligning to TRBD2. The germline gives CDR1 MNHNS, CDR2 SASEGT. Losses at the gene ends were 2 bases for V and 3 bases for J; bases not matched to a gene: 11. CDR3 length: 17 amino acids.

The rearrangement links TRBV7-8 to TRBJ2-7; 10 bases agree with TRBD2. J lost 0 bases, V lost 2 bases, and 4 bases had no gene match. CDR3 length: 16 amino acids. CDR1 and CDR2 (germline): SGHVS, FQNEAQ. The CDR3 protein is CASSLSASGSSYEQYF. The CDR3, as DNA: TGTGCCAGCAGCTTATCCGCTAGCGGGAGCTCCTACGAGCAGTACTTC.

The chain is built from TRBV6-1 and TRBJ1-4, with 8 bases identical to TRBD1. CDR1 MNHNS and CDR2 SASEGT come from the germline V gene. The trim removed 8 bases at V and 3 bases at J, leaving 5 bases unmatched. The CDR3 is 14 amino acids. This chain's CDR3 is CASGGTGANEKLFF. CDR3 nucleotides: TGTGCCAGCGGGGGGACAGGAGCTAATGAAAAACTGTTTTTT.

This clone showed up just once. CDR3 nucleotides: TGTGCCAGCAGCTTAGCGCAAGGGACTCTGGACGAGCAGTACTTC. This sequence encodes CASSLAQGTLDEQYF. The chain has TRBV7-9 and TRBJ2-7; D is possibly TRBD2 (6 bases). This CDR3 is built from 15 residues. The germline V gene has CDR1 SEHNR and CDR2 FQNEAQ (reference sequence). Trimming took off 0 bases at V and 5 bases at J, with 14 bases between the two ends.

This rearrangement joins TRBV10-1 to TRBJ1-1; 7 bases match TRBD1. V shed 5 bases and J 3 bases; nucleotides not matched to a gene: 0. Germline CDR1 WNHNN, CDR2 SYGVQD (reference sequence). The CDR3 consists of 12 residues. CDR3 DNA sequence: TGCGCCAGCAGTACAGGGGACACTGAAGCTTTCTTT. As protein: CASSTGDTEAFF.

The V and J genes are TRBV28 and TRBJ2-7; TRBD2 matches 7 bases. This CDR3 has 15 residues. V dropped 5 bases and J dropped 3; count of bases not matched to a gene: 10. Germline loops: CDR1 MDHEN, CDR2 SYDVKM. In DNA form, the CDR3 reads TGTGCCAGCAGTCCTCTAGCGGAAAGTTACTACGAGCAGTACTTC. Translating gives CASSPLAESYYEQYF.

The CDR3 protein is CASSEEGGGSKNIQYF. CDR3 DNA sequence: TGTGCCAGCAGTGAAGAGGGAGGTGGGTCCAAAAACATTCAGTACTTC. The V gene is TRBV2, the J gene TRBJ2-4; possible D gene TRBD2, 6 bases. The CDR3 has 16 amino acids. The ends were cut back, 1 base at V and 2 bases at J, with 12 bases in the middle. Germline CDR1 reads SNHLY; CDR2 reads FYNNEI.

The chain is built from TRBV5-4 and TRBJ2-5; possibly TRBD1 for D (5 bases). The length of the CDR3 is 14 residues. Looked up from germline, CDR1 is SGHNT and CDR2 is YYREEE (reference sequence). Deletions cut 6 bases from V and 7 bases from J, with 19 bases between. The CDR3 DNA is TGTGCCAGCAATACAAAAGGGGCGCTCGTGACCCAGTACTTC. It yields the protein CASNTKGALVTQYF. The full variable domain, its missing parts supplied by reference TRBV5-4 and TRBJ2-5, is ETGVTQSPTHLIKTRGQQVTLRCSSQSGHNTVSWYQQALGQGPQFIFQYYREEENGRGNFPPRFSGLQFPNYSSELNVNALELDDSALYLCASNTKGALVTQYFGPGTRLLVL.

The chain has TRBV5-1 and TRBJ1-1; 8 bases match TRBD1. Losses at the gene ends were 3 bases for V and 8 bases for J; bases not matched to a gene: 12. Germline values: CDR1 SGHRS, CDR2 YFSETQ. The CDR3 has 15 residues. This CDR3 reads CASSSIQGERAEAFF. DNA of the CDR3: TGCGCCAGCAGCTCGATACAGGGGGAGAGGGCCGAAGCTTTCTTT.

The chain links TRBV6-4 to TRBJ2-7; 9 bases align to TRBD1. Germline V gives CDR1 MRHNA, CDR2 SNTAGT. This CDR3 region has 13 residues. The junction had 0 bases not matched to a gene; V was cut back by 0 bases and J by 6 bases. The DNA of the CDR3 is TGTGCCAGCAGTGACTCGGACAGGGGCGAGCAGTACTTC. Translated, it gives CASSDSDRGEQYF.

The V and J genes are TRBV29-1 and TRBJ2-1; D not resolved. Germline CDR1 and CDR2: SQVTM and ANQGSEA. The CDR3 contains 14 residues. Between the trimmed V and J ends, which lost 8 bases and 0 bases, there was a span of 14 bases. The CDR3 nucleotides are TGCAGCTCTGATACGGAGAGCTCCTACAATGAGCAGTTCTTC. It is translated as CSSDTESSYNEQFF.

V usage is TRBV29-1 and J usage is TRBJ2-2, with 8 bases lining up with TRBD1. Germline CDR1 and CDR2: SQVTM and ANQGSEA. The CDR3 extends over 16 amino acids. V shed 1 base, J shed 5 bases, and the junction held 9 bases outside the gene matches. CDR3 region: CSVEAADRGLTGELFF. The CDR3 nucleotides are TGCAGCGTTGAAGCCGCCGACAGGGGTCTAACCGGGGAGCTGTTTTTT.

The chain couples TRBV4-2 to TRBJ1-2; D gene unclear. This CDR3 has 11 amino acids. CDR1 and CDR2 (germline): LGHNA, YNFKEQ. The V end lost 0 bases, the J end lost 10 bases, and 6 bases lay between the germline ends. CDR3: CASSQDLAYTF. The CDR3 region has the DNA TGTGCCAGCAGCCAAGATCTGGCCTACACCTTC.